This T cell receptor (beta chain) was obtained from a study of T cells in Graves' hyperthyroidism and ophthalmopathy. The investigators amplified TCR beta CDR3 regions from RNA transcripts. HTBI primers drove first-round RT-PCR of the TCR CDR3. One entry per CDR3 protein, called by TCRdb with MiXCR from the multiplex PCR reads. The data hold fewer than 450,000 distinct CDR3 sequences, with approximately 17% observed a single time. CDR1 and CDR2 from the germline V gene are SGHVT and SQSDAQ. There are 17 residues in the CDR3. The V gene lost 7 bases and the J gene lost 0 bases, with 22 bases spanning the gap.

The TCR comes from a woman under 40 with Graves' hyperthyroidism that later progressed to Graves' ophthalmopathy. The chain has TRBV7-4 and TRBJ2-7; possibly TRBD1 for D (6 bases). Sample: blood. Written as DNA, the CDR3 is TGTGCCAGCATCCCCGGACAGAGAAAAACTAACTCCTACGAGCAGTACTTC. Amino acids: CASIPGQRKTNSYEQYF.